This T cell receptor beta chain was captured by sequencing in a study of neoadjuvant anti-PD-1 for oral cavity cancer. TCRdb keeps only in-frame clones here, not all; method: immunoSEQ multiplex PCR. The sample records 11,000 to 15,000 clones, around 75% being singletons. J was trimmed by 4 bases and V by 5 bases; bases with no gene match: 8. The germline V gene has CDR1 LNHDA and CDR2 SQIVND (reference sequence). The CDR3 contains 15 residues. The chain employs TRBV19 and TRBJ2-1; 7 bases match TRBD1. This sample comprised PBMCs, obtained before nivolumab (anti-PD-1) treatment. The origin of this receptor is a person between 40 and 85 years old with oral cavity squamous cell carcinoma. For the CDR3, the DNA is TGTGCCAGTAGTCCCCTGTTGGACAGGTACAATGAGCAGTTCTTC. It encodes CASSPLLDRYNEQFF.